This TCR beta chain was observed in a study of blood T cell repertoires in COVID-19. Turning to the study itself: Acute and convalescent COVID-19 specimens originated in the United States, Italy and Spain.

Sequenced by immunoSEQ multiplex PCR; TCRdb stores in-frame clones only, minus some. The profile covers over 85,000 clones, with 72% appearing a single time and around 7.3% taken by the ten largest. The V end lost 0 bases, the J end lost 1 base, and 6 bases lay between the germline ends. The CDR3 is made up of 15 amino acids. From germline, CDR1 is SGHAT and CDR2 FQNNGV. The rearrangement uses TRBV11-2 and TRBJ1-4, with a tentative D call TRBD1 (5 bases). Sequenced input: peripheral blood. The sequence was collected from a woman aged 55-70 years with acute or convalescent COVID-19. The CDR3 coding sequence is TGTGCCAGCAGCTTAGACAGGGTAACTAATGAAAAACTGTTTTTT. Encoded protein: CASSLDRVTNEKLFF.